This T cell receptor (beta chain) emerged from a study of blood T cells in healthy people across ages. As to this clonotype: Its antigen is unknown.

Study outcomes and limitations: Researchers report that TCR beta diversity correlated strongly with naive T cell percentage. With age, beta diversity per million T cells declined roughly linearly, significantly by approximately 40.

Trimming removed 5 bases at V and 7 bases at J, with 5 bases between. The CDR3 runs to 11 residues. The germline gives CDR1 SNHLY, CDR2 FYNNEI. With a J-beta primer mix and a sample-barcoded 5' primer, a second PCR ran roughly 6 to 11 cycles. Each cDNA molecule received a tag from a template-switch adaptor that had 12 random nucleotides. TCRdb passed the 5' RACE reads through MiXCR, listing each CDR3 protein once. The sample has around 940,000 distinct CDR3 sequences, roughly 51% seen once. Input material: blood. The clonotype was recovered from a woman aged 60-70 years in good health. The genes are TRBV2 and TRBJ2-2; D call uncertain. DNA of the CDR3: TGTGCCAGCAGTTTCGGCGGGGAGCTGTTTTTT. Protein sequence: CASSFGGELFF.